One T cell receptor beta chain is described in this entry. The sample originates from a study of blood T cell repertoires in COVID-19. Authors' data handling: Reference gene primer amplification yielded estimated nucleated cell counts. Sequenced by immunoSEQ multiplex PCR; TCRdb stores in-frame clones only, minus some. For V, J and clone size, that table is used; D and trimming come from the DNA. The sample shows about 120,000 clones, 85% of them seen only once. Sequencing was performed on peripheral blood. The TCR sequence derives from a man at least 80 years old with active or convalescent COVID-19.

CDR3 nucleotides: TGTGCCAGCAGCTTAGAACTAGCGACCAATGAGCAGTTCTTC. Its translation is CASSLELATNEQFF. V usage is TRBV7-2 and J usage is TRBJ2-1; 7 bases are shared with TRBD2. V trimming: 1 base; J trimming: 6 bases; junction bases outside the gene matches: 3. The CDR3 is 14 residues long. CDR1 and CDR2 (germline): SGHTA, FQGNSA.